This T cell receptor (beta chain) was profiled in a study of T-cell memory formation after mild COVID-19. The CDR3 consists of 16 residues. V lost 1 base to trimming and J lost 2 bases, with 15 bases between them. CDR1 is SGHVS and CDR2 is FQNEAQ in the germline V gene. This clonotype was recorded many times. Its target is unknown. Study outcomes and limitations: A subset of responding clones appeared in pre-infection memory, suggesting cross-reactive memory joined.

TCRdb re-derived calls from the 5' RACE reads in MiXCR, one entry per CDR3 protein. The sample records 140,000 or so distinct CDR3 sequences, around 5.8% being singletons. Sequencing input: PBMCs or a T cell subset sorted from them (not recorded which). The receptor was derived from an adult woman who had mild COVID-19 (a few samples of this study predate the infection). Cell type and time point are not known. This chain uses TRBV7-8 with TRBJ2-7, with D unclear. DNA for the CDR3: TGTGCCAGCAGCTTAGTATCGGCCGGAACTACCTACGAGCAGTACTTC. Translating gives CASSLVSAGTTYEQYF.